This is a list of T cell receptor beta chains from one sample in a study of blood T cell repertoires in COVID-19. The protocol was immunoSEQ multiplex PCR, while the TCRdb copy is restricted to in-frame clones and leaves out a portion. The repertoire includes 250,000 to 350,000 clones, 85% to 90% of them detected once, and approximately 4% sits in the top ten. The sequenced material came from PBMCs or T cells enriched from blood (not recorded which). The receptors were gathered from a woman aged 18-30 years with acute COVID-19. Both conserved end residues are part of each CDR3. A D gene is named only where the DNA matches it firmly. Not all rows give a size; the values are once, few, many and, for expanded clones, a class.

>TRBV11-1|once|TRBJ2-1|NA
CASSLALARYNEQFF
TGTGCCAGCAGCTTAGCTCTAGCGAGATACAATGAGCAGTTCTTC
>TRBV2|NA|TRBJ2-7|NA
CASSVGGSYEQYF
TGTGCCAGCAGTGTAGGGGGATCCTACGAGCAGTACTTC
>TRBV11-1|NA|TRBJ1-3|TRBD1
CASSAGTAGNTIYF
TGTGCCAGCAGCGCCGGGACAGCGGGAAACACCATATATTTT
>TRBV19|NA|TRBJ2-3|TRBD1
CASSTHPGQGTDTQYF
TGTGCCAGTAGTACCCACCCAGGACAGGGCACAGATACGCAGTATTTT
>TRBV7-7|NA|TRBJ2-1|TRBD2
CASSLGGSGRDEQFF
TGTGCTAGCAGCCTGGGGGGGAGCGGGAGGGACGAGCAGTTCTTC
>TRBV9|NA|TRBJ2-7|NA
CASSVGQPNEQYF
TGTGCCAGCAGCGTAGGACAGCCCAACGAGCAGTACTTC
>TRBV19|NA|TRBJ1-5|TRBD1
CASSDRPGQGAHQPQHF
TGTGCCAGTAGTGACCGGCCGGGACAGGGGGCTCATCAGCCCCAGCATTTT
>TRBV19|NA|TRBJ1-1|TRBD1
CASRRQGVGTEAFF
TGTGCCAGTAGAAGGCAGGGGGTCGGGACTGAAGCTTTCTTT
>TRBV19|NA|TRBJ1-3|TRBD1
CASSNRGKAGNTIYF
TGTGCCAGTAGCAACAGGGGGAAGGCTGGAAACACCATATATTTT
>TRBV27|NA|TRBJ1-2|NA
CASSLSPKLGYGYTF
TGTGCCAGCAGTTTATCCCCTAAACTGGGCTACGGCTACACCTTC
>TRBV30|NA|TRBJ2-2|NA
CAWGLQGTFTGELFF
TGTGCCTGGGGATTACAGGGGACTTTCACCGGGGAGCTGTTTTTT
>TRBV5-6|NA|TRBJ1-4|TRBD1
CASSPRGFREKLFF
TGTGCCAGCAGCCCCAGGGGGTTTCGCGAAAAACTGTTTTTT
>TRBV6-5|NA|TRBJ1-2|NA
CASSYSRPDLGYGYTF
TGTGCCAGCAGTTACTCGCGGCCGGATCTGGGCTATGGCTACACCTTC
>TRBV7-6|NA|TRBJ2-1|TRBD1
CASSTRQGNEQFF
TGTGCCAGCAGCACACGACAGGGCAATGAGCAGTTCTTC
>TRBV12-5|NA|TRBJ2-5|NA
CASGSRLTGETQYF
TGTGCTAGTGGTTCCCGACTTACTGGGGAGACCCAGTACTTC
>TRBV27|NA|TRBJ1-5|NA
CASSLSLRDQPQHF
TGTGCCAGCAGTTTATCCCTCCGCGATCAGCCCCAGCATTTT
>TRBV29-1|NA|TRBJ2-5|TRBD2
CSVEDPWTSGRASGRETQYF
TGCAGCGTTGAAGATCCCTGGACTAGCGGGAGGGCTTCCGGGAGGGAGACCCAGTACTTC
>TRBV28|NA|TRBJ1-1|NA
CASSLYTGLAEAFF
TGTGCCAGCAGTTTATATACAGGGCTGGCTGAAGCTTTCTTT
>TRBV6-5|NA|TRBJ1-4|NA
CASSGGINEKLFF
TGTGCCAGCAGCGGGGGAATTAATGAAAAACTGTTTTTT
>TRBV30|NA|TRBJ1-6|NA
CAWSVLRSSYNSPLHF
TGTGCCTGGAGTGTACTTAGGAGCTCCTATAATTCACCCCTCCACTTT
>TRBV5-4|NA|TRBJ1-4|TRBD1
CASSASGTEAEKLFF
TGTGCCAGCAGCGCCTCCGGGACAGAAGCTGAAAAACTGTTTTTT
>TRBV30|once|TRBJ2-6|NA
CAWSVLYPSGANVLTF
TGTGCCTGGAGTGTACTATATCCCTCTGGGGCCAACGTCCTGACTTTC
>TRBV18|NA|TRBJ2-1|TRBD1
CASSPGQGNYNEQFF
TGTGCCAGCTCTCCCGGACAGGGGAACTACAATGAGCAGTTCTTC
>TRBV19|once|TRBJ2-1|TRBD1
CATSRQGRSYNEQFF
TGTGCCACCTCGAGACAGGGGCGCTCCTACAATGAGCAGTTCTTC
>TRBV28|NA|TRBJ1-5|TRBD1
CASSPKDRGLRNQPQHF
TGTGCCAGCAGCCCGAAGGACAGGGGGCTCCGAAATCAGCCCCAGCATTTT
>TRBV11-3|NA|TRBJ1-6|TRBD1
CASSLDDRGTYNSPLHF
TGTGCCAGCAGCTTAGACGACAGGGGAACTTATAATTCACCCCTCCACTTT
>TRBV20-1|NA|TRBJ2-7|TRBD2
CSASKGLAYEQYF
TGCAGTGCTAGTAAAGGACTAGCCTACGAGCAGTACTTC
>TRBV7-9|once|TRBJ2-1|NA
CASSLVRLAPYNEQFF
TGTGCCAGCAGCTTAGTACGTTTAGCCCCCTACAATGAGCAGTTCTTC
>TRBV2|NA|TRBJ2-7|TRBD2
CASSEVSGSSYEQYF
TGTGCCAGCAGTGAGGTTAGCGGGAGCTCCTACGAGCAGTACTTC
>TRBV5-1|NA|TRBJ2-1|TRBD2
CASSLPGLAGAEQFF
TGCGCCAGCAGCCTCCCGGGACTAGCGGGAGCTGAGCAGTTCTTC
>TRBV2|NA|TRBJ2-5|TRBD2
CASTTSGRARETQYF
TGTGCCAGCACCACTAGCGGGAGGGCACGAGAGACCCAGTACTTC
>TRBV2|NA|TRBJ2-1|TRBD2
CASSESRTSGYNEQFF
TGTGCCAGCAGTGAATCGCGGACTAGCGGTTACAATGAGCAGTTCTTC
>TRBV30|NA|TRBJ1-5|NA
CAWSSMGGNQPQHF
TGTGCCTGGAGTTCCATGGGAGGCAATCAGCCCCAGCATTTT
>TRBV27|NA|TRBJ2-1|NA
CASTLVGGGYNEQFF
TGTGCCAGCACGCTGGTGGGAGGGGGATACAATGAGCAGTTCTTC
>TRBV6-4|NA|TRBJ1-2|NA
CASSDGGGGYGYTF
TGTGCCAGCAGTGACGGGGGCGGGGGCTATGGCTACACCTTC
>TRBV9|NA|TRBJ2-7|NA
CASSLRDWGFYEQYF
TGTGCCAGCTCACTCCGGGACTGGGGATTCTACGAGCAGTACTTC
>TRBV14|NA|TRBJ1-1|NA
CASSPQLAGTGEAFF
TGTGCCAGCAGCCCGCAACTCGCGGGGACGGGTGAAGCTTTCTTT
>TRBV4-2|NA|TRBJ2-7|TRBD2
CASSQALSGSYEQYF
TGTGCCAGCAGCCAAGCCCTTAGCGGGAGTTACGAGCAGTACTTC
>TRBV19|NA|TRBJ2-2|NA
CASSMWGLGAGELFF
TGTGCCAGTAGCATGTGGGGGCTTGGGGCCGGGGAGCTGTTTTTT
>TRBV7-3|NA|TRBJ2-7|TRBD2
CASSKGLAGGDEQYF
TGTGCCAGCAGCAAGGGACTAGCGGGAGGGGACGAGCAGTACTTC
>TRBV7-3|NA|TRBJ2-1|NA
CASSLNGGEALNEQFF
TGTGCCAGCAGCTTAAACGGGGGAGAGGCCCTCAATGAGCAGTTCTTC
>TRBV5-5|NA|TRBJ1-5|TRBD1
CASSLAAGTGGQPQHF
TGTGCCAGCAGCTTGGCCGCCGGGACAGGGGGTCAGCCCCAGCATTTT
>TRBV12-5|NA|TRBJ2-5|NA
CASGLTGRQETQYF
TGTGCTAGTGGTTTAACAGGGCGCCAAGAGACCCAGTACTTC